Included here is one TCR beta chain sequence, with context. The germline gives CDR1 SEHNR, CDR2 FQNEAQ (reference sequence). V lost 5 bases to trimming and J lost 0 bases, with 12 bases between them. The CDR3 consists of 15 residues. This entry is derived from a study of blood T cell repertoires in COVID-19. Per the authors' pipeline: For nucleated cells, counts were estimated from reference gene primer amplification. Sequencing used immunoSEQ multiplex PCR; TCRdb keeps in-frame clones, though not all of them. D and trimming were read from the DNA, whereas the V and J calls and clone size are those reported in that table. The sample lists some 320,000 clones, over 75% occurring once.

This sequence was found in a woman aged 30 to 39 who had recovered from COVID-19. Sequenced input: PBMCs or T cells enriched from blood (not recorded which). The chain couples TRBV7-9 to TRBJ2-3; TRBD1 is a possible D gene (6 bases). As DNA, the CDR3 is TGTGCCAGCAGCCCTATGGGGGCCAGCACAGATACGCAGTATTTT. Translation gives CASSPMGASTDTQYF.